This T cell receptor (beta chain) was sequenced for a study of shared clonotypes between healthy human individuals. The split of CD4+ cells yielded CD45RA+ naive and CD45RA-negative memory subsets. Per sorted-subset replicate PCR, input was 150 to 250 ng DNA, representing tens of thousands of T cell genomes. Some clones are missing from TCRdb's copy, which holds only in-frame ones; the method was immunoSEQ multiplex PCR. The top ten hold around 0.37% of the sample, which has around 2.5 million clones, approximately 93% seen once. This clone was counted once. At the DNA level, this CDR3 is encoded by other sequences in the same sample as well. Trimming took 1 base from V and 8 from J, leaving 5 bases between them. Per the germline V gene, CDR1 is SEHNR and CDR2 is FQNEAQ (reference sequence). The CDR3 length is 11 residues.

The genes are TRBV7-9 and TRBJ1-2, with D hard to call. The clonotype was recovered from a man younger than 35 in good health. Some clones in this sample may be carry-over from other donors' samples. Material: naive CD4+ T cells from PBMCs. Stated subset: CD45RA+ positively selected. CDR3 protein: CASSLVGGYTF. Written as DNA, the CDR3 is TGTGCCAGCAGCTTAGTCGGGGGCTACACCTTC.